This T cell receptor (beta chain) came from a study of blood T cell repertoires in COVID-19 (dated by TCRdb to 2018 to 2021). Looking at the study overall: The collaborator samples originated in the United States, Italy and Spain and spanned the acute and convalescent phases of COVID-19. The material from the prospective study consisted of cDNA or gDNA derived from T cells, B-cell-depleted T cells, or PBMCs. Deeply sampled blood TCRbeta repertoires from subjects exposed to, actively infected with, or recovered from COVID-19 were included in the dataset. The repertoires were released in a freely available public database intended as a resource for research on the immune response to SARS-CoV-2. Samples were obtained from the ongoing ImmuneRACE study (first 160 participants) and from about 1,300 subjects provided by 6 global collaborators. A de-identified subject ID, COVID-19 status, age in years and sex were almost always included in the sample metadata. HLA class I and class II types, where available, came from metadata supplied by the sample provider rather than from assay-based typing.

TCRbeta CDR3 regions were amplified from genomic DNA by means of the immunoSEQ Assay, a bias-controlled multiplex PCR. Per the source publication's procedure: The number of nucleated cells in each sample was estimated by amplification of reference gene primers within the assay. To quantify the absolute abundance of each unique TCRbeta CDR3 rearrangement, sequence reads were collapsed and filtered. For each sample, productive Simpson clonality was calculated by taking the square root of Simpson's diversity index across productive rearrangements. The source is immuneACCESS, and TCRdb retained only in-frame sequences with V and J called. Part of the clones is not carried over; for the studies checked, unresolved V genes explain less than half of this, and the remainder is unexplained. That table gives V, J and clone size, and the DNA gave D and trimming. For this sample there are some 270,000 clones; less than 90% appear just once. The ten largest clones represent approximately 1.5% of the sample.

Another Seattle source contributed samples from volunteer blood donors who had recovered from COVID-19. Collaborating institutions collected whole blood in K2EDTA tubes following their own protocols. For TCRbeta analysis, collaborator samples were shipped as frozen whole blood, as isolated PBMCs, or as DNA extracted from either sample type. This clone was recorded only once. Its specific antigen is unknown. No quality values exist for individual bases; no much larger clone is one base distant. What the study reported, not specific to this receptor: How much clinical and demographic metadata was included differed by source and by participant, and the metadata was provided uncurated.

Measured from the cysteine to the phenylalanine, the CDR3 is 12 residues long. The DNA shown is the 36-base CDR3, in frame from base 1. The germline V gene sets CDR1 to ENHRY and CDR2 to SYGVKD. Trimming removed 6 bases from V and 3 bases from J; the gene matches leave 0 bases unexplained. The chain employs TRBV10-3 and TRBJ2-3, with 7 bases matching TRBD2. The sequenced sample was peripheral blood. The TCR originated in a woman aged 40 to 50 who had recovered from COVID-19. CDR3 reads: CAIRAGTDTQYF. The nucleotide sequence reads TGTGCCATCAGAGCGGGGACAGATACGCAGTATTTT.